This T cell receptor beta chain was identified in a study of shared clonotypes between healthy human individuals. Study conclusions and caveats: For sorted subsets, rarefaction showed incomplete sequencing despite large depth.

This clone was picked up one time. Its antigen remains unidentified. With 0 bases removed from V and 1 base from J, the gap between germline ends came to 6 bases. The CDR3 loop spans 14 amino acids. Germline CDR1 PRHDT, CDR2 FYEKMQ (reference sequence). Repertoires were generated with immunoSEQ multiplex PCR, while TCRdb's copy carries only in-frame clones and drops some. The sample includes 1.5 million to 2.5 million clones, about 95% of them seen just once. Naivety among CD8 cells was defined by CD45RO negativity and positive CCR7 selection, thereby excluding terminally differentiated effector memory CD45RA+ cells.

The TCR sequence derives from a man aged 18 to 29 in good health. The source material was naive CD8+ T cells sorted from blood. This chain connects TRBV13 to TRBJ2-5; no clear D gene. In DNA form, the CDR3 reads TGTGCCAGCAGCTTAGGAGACTTCCAAGAGACCCAGTACTTC. Translating gives CASSLGDFQETQYF.